What follows is one TCR beta chain and its context. Its antigen remains unknown. As to time point: newly diagnosed GD, antithyroid drugs for less than 3 months. PBMC-derived RNA was used for the TCR library. This sample was taken from a study of regulatory T cells in long-lasting Graves disease. Notes on the study in general: Persistent Graves' patients showed reduced TCR diversity versus newly diagnosed patients.

Arm-PCR of CDR3 regions and iRepertoire HTBI primers were the basis on which TCR beta libraries were built. Via MiXCR, TCRdb re-called the multiplex PCR reads, giving one row per CDR3 protein. The sample lists 680,000 or so distinct CDR3 sequences; about 15% were seen once. CDR3 length: 14 amino acids. V lost 4 bases and J 4 bases, leaving 9 bases between the germline ends. Germline assignment: CDR1 KGHDR and CDR2 SFDVKD. This sample also belongs to another study, concerning T cells in Graves' hyperthyroidism and ophthalmopathy. That source notes: Aged 18 to 65, the patients had hyperthyroidism that was newly diagnosed and had lasted under 2 months. An initial round of RT-PCR targeting the TCR CDR3 relied on the HTBI primer set. Among clonotypes expanded in thyroid above 0.001, most were also found in blood.

V is TRBV24-1 and J is TRBJ2-2; D ambiguous. The source of this sequence is a woman aged 30 to 39 with Graves disease. The sequences come from peripheral blood mononuclear cells (PBMCs), collected at new diagnosis, from a patient treated with antithyroid drugs. CDR3 sequence reads: CATSEVDPTGELFF. CDR3 coding DNA: TGTGCCACCAGTGAAGTGGACCCCACCGGGGAGCTGTTTTTT.